One sample yielded the 10 T cell receptor beta chains listed below, sequenced in a study of T cell responses to AZD1222 COVID-19 vaccine. Repertoires were generated with immunoSEQ multiplex PCR, while TCRdb's copy carries only in-frame clones and drops some. Of about 180,000 clones listed, around 90% were seen once; the top ten hold 1.6%. The input for sequencing was peripheral blood, taken on day 0 of AZD1222 vaccination. These receptors all stem from an adult in good health.

The V and J genes are TRBV10-2 and TRBJ1-5; possible D gene TRBD1, 5 bases. Germline CDR1 WSHSY, CDR2 SAAADI. There are 15 residues in the CDR3. Trimming took 0 bases from V and 4 from J, leaving 10 bases between them. The CDR3 loop is CASSESDRGNQPQHF. In DNA, the CDR3 is TGCGCCAGCAGTGAGTCTGACCGGGGGAATCAGCCCCAGCATTTT.

The rearrangement links TRBV11-3 to TRBJ2-1; 7 bases match TRBD2. Germline CDR1 SGHNT, CDR2 YENEEA. J was trimmed by 4 bases and V by 6 bases; bases with no gene match: 9. The CDR3 extends over 15 amino acids. The CDR3 DNA sequence: TGTGCCAGCAGTCCCGGGCGGGAGAGGTACAATGAGCAGTTCTTC. It encodes CASSPGRERYNEQFF.

About this clone itself: This same CDR3 is encoded by further DNA sequences in the sample. V usage is TRBV6-2 or TRBV6-3 and J usage is TRBJ2-3, with a tentative D call TRBD2 (5 bases). V was shortened by 2 bases and J by 0 bases, with 6 bases between the two germline ends. Looked up from germline, CDR1 is MNHEY and CDR2 is SVGEGT. CDR3 size: 14 residues. CDR3 sequence reads: CASSYGLSTDTQYF. CDR3 DNA: TGTGCCAGCAGTTACGGACTGAGCACAGATACGCAGTATTTT.

The chain carries TRBV7-9 and TRBJ1-4; perhaps TRBD1 as D (5 bases). The CDR3 loop spans 13 amino acids. Trimming pared 3 bases from V and 5 bases from J, leaving 7 bases between. CDR1 and CDR2 (germline): SEHNR, FQNEAQ (reference sequence). As DNA, the CDR3 is TGTGCCAGCAGCTTCTGGACAAATGAAAAACTGTTTTTT. Protein product: CASSFWTNEKLFF.

This clone was observed once. The genes are TRBV4-1 and TRBJ1-2, with TRBD1 as a possible D gene (6 bases). The V end was cut by 4 bases, the J end by 8 bases, with 17 bases between. The CDR3 is 14 residues long. Germline V gene data show CDR1 as MGHRA and CDR2 as YSYEKL. Here the CDR3 reads CASSRGQREYGYTF. CDR3 nucleotides: TGCGCCAGCAGCCGAGGACAGAGAGAGTACGGCTACACCTTC.

J is TRBJ2-6 and V is TRBV5-5; D uncertain. Germline CDR1 SGHKS, CDR2 YYEKEE (reference sequence). V was pared by 3 bases and J by 0 bases, with 7 bases between. CDR3 size: 15 residues. CDR3 sequence: CASSSYTSGANVLTF. The CDR3, as DNA: TGTGCCAGCAGCTCCTATACCTCTGGGGCCAACGTCCTGACTTTC.

The genes are TRBV5-4 and TRBJ2-6; D may be TRBD1 (5 bases). Germline CDR1 reads SGHNT; CDR2 reads YYREEE (reference sequence). V lost 0 bases and J lost 0, with 10 bases in between. The CDR3 sequence is 17 residues long. The CDR3 sequence: CASSLDQGSSGANVLTF. The CDR3 coding sequence is TGTGCCAGCAGCTTGGATCAGGGTAGCTCTGGGGCCAACGTCCTGACTTTC.

The table lists this clone with a count of one. The V and J genes are TRBV7-9 and TRBJ1-2; D gene ambiguous. Trimming took off 5 bases at V and 4 bases at J, with 11 bases between the two ends. CDR1 SEHNR and CDR2 FQNEAQ come from the germline V gene (reference sequence). The CDR3 covers 13 residues. This CDR3 reads CASSKDGSYGYTF. In DNA form, the CDR3 reads TGTGCCAGCAGCAAGGACGGGAGCTATGGCTACACCTTC.

The CDR3 is CASSPGQGTMNTEAFF. Written as DNA, the CDR3 is TGTGCCAGCAGCCCCGGACAGGGTACCATGAACACTGAAGCTTTCTTT. J is TRBJ1-1 and V is TRBV7-9; 8 nucleotides agree with TRBD1. The CDR3 has 16 amino acids. Germline-derived CDR1 and CDR2 are SEHNR and FQNEAQ (reference sequence). Trimming cost V 5 bases and J 0 bases; bases outside gene matches: 8.

V and J are TRBV6-1 and TRBJ1-5; TRBD1 matches 11 bases. The germline CDR1 and CDR2 sequences are MNHNS and SASEGT. Unmatched junction bases numbered 6, after V lost 4 bases and J lost 1 base. There are 17 residues in the CDR3. CDR3 DNA sequence: TGTGCCAGCAGTGCTGCGGGACAGGGGGGGAGCAATCAGCCCCAGCATTTT. Translation: CASSAAGQGGSNQPQHF.